This record concerns one TCR beta chain sequence. The target antigen is unknown. Clones were read by immunoSEQ multiplex PCR, and TCRdb kept only the in-frame ones, dropping some. Of about 150,000 clones detected, roughly 90% appear once; the ten largest clones hold 18%. This record belongs to a study of T cell responses to AZD1222 COVID-19 vaccine. Study-level information: Investigators merged groups given second doses at roughly 4 or roughly 12 weeks. Notes on the study in general: After two AZD1222 doses, spike-specific TCR breadth and depth rose versus day 0. Donors were chiefly white British, with a greater number of females, and clonal diversity was perhaps underestimated. The study identified only six AZD1222 recipients as seropositive at baseline.

This CDR3 contains 14 residues. With 5 bases clipped from V and 7 bases from J, the junction kept 10 bases outside the gene matches. Germline V CDR1 and CDR2: LNHDA, SQIVND (reference sequence). The sample was peripheral blood, taken on day 0 of AZD1222 vaccination. The chain couples TRBV19 to TRBJ2-5; 7 bases are a match to TRBD1. The origin of this receptor is an adult in good health. CDR3 amino acids: CASSLGTALGTQYF. CDR3 nucleotide sequence: TGTGCCAGTAGTCTCGGGACAGCCCTGGGGACCCAGTACTTC.